This passage covers 23 T cell receptor beta chains from one sample sequenced in a study of shared T cell receptors in the human thymus (dated by TCRdb to the early 2020s). The method was the immunoSEQ multiplex PCR assay. Not all clones reach the TCRdb copy of this immuneACCESS table, which keeps in-frame sequences only. Checked studies attribute under half of the gap to unresolved V genes and leave the rest unexplained. The sample yields 700,000 or so clones; approximately 85% were counted once. The ten largest clones capture more than 0.008% of the sample. These data also formed part of another study, on human thymus T cells.

The sequenced sample was thymocytes. These receptors all stem from a girl under three years old with a congenital heart defect. Donor details come from another sample of the same person, matched by shared clones.

The chain links TRBV2 to TRBJ1-2; TRBD1 might be the D (5 bases). V lost 10 bases and J 4 bases, leaving 28 bases between the germline ends. CDR3 length: 17 amino acids. Germline CDR1 SNHLY, CDR2 FYNNEI. This chain's CDR3 is CAIHGGRIRGELYGYTF. The CDR3 nucleotides read TGTGCCATACACGGTGGGCGGATCCGGGGGGAACTCTATGGCTACACCTTC.

The chain links TRBV7-2 to TRBJ1-2, with 9 nucleotides matching TRBD1. With 2 bases clipped from V and 5 bases from J, the junction kept 3 bases outside the gene matches. Per germline, CDR1 SGHTA and CDR2 FQGNSA. This CDR3 spans 14 amino acids. CDR3 DNA sequence: TGTGCCAGCAGCTTACGACAGGGGGATTATGGCTACACCTTC. Residues: CASSLRQGDYGYTF.

The CDR3 reads CASKTGGAMEAFF. In DNA, the CDR3 is TGTGCCAGCAAAACAGGGGGCGCGATGGAAGCTTTCTTT. The rearrangement joins TRBV27 to TRBJ1-1; 9 bases agree with TRBD1. In germline, CDR1 is MNHEY, CDR2 SMNVEV (reference sequence). The CDR3 is made up of 13 amino acids. V shed 7 bases and J 8 bases; nucleotides not matched to a gene: 8.

This clone was seen a single time. V gene TRBV25-1 combines with J gene TRBJ1-1, with a possible D match to TRBD1 (5 bases). Deletions cut 3 bases from V and 0 bases from J, with 8 bases between. CDR3 length equals 14 residues. Germline CDR1 reads MGHDK; CDR2 reads SYGVNS. In DNA, the CDR3 is TGTGCCAGCAGTGAGGCAGGGTTGAACACTGAAGCTTTCTTT. Protein: CASSEAGLNTEAFF.

Only one count was recorded for this clone. The chain carries TRBV28 and TRBJ1-2, with D perhaps matching TRBD1 (6 bases). This CDR3 is 16 amino acids long. Trimming took off 4 bases at V and 1 base at J, with 16 bases between the two ends. CDR1 MDHEN and CDR2 SYDVKM come from the germline V gene. The CDR3, as DNA: TGTGCCAGCAGTTGGGATTCAAGGGGGTGTAACTATGGCTACACCTTC. It translates to CASSWDSRGCNYGYTF.

The rearrangement joins TRBV19 to TRBJ2-7; 11 nucleotides align to TRBD2. The J segment lost 3 bases and the V segment lost 5 bases, leaving 21 bases of the junction unmatched. From germline, CDR1 is LNHDA and CDR2 SQIVND (reference sequence). The CDR3 has 20 residues. The CDR3 spells CASSPTSDPETSGDLYEQYF. In DNA form, the CDR3 reads TGTGCCAGTAGTCCCACATCGGACCCCGAGACTAGCGGGGACCTCTACGAGCAGTACTTC.

The V gene is TRBV6-4, the J gene TRBJ2-1; D is perhaps TRBD1 (6 bases). Germline V gives CDR1 MRHNA, CDR2 SNTAGT. This CDR3 is 15 amino acids long. V lost 6 bases and J 0 bases, leaving 12 bases between the germline ends. For the CDR3, the DNA is TGTGCCAGCAGAAGGGACATAGGCTCCTACAATGAGCAGTTCTTC. Its translation is CASRRDIGSYNEQFF.

Only one count was recorded for this clone. No conserved phenylalanine or tryptophan is present at the end of the CDR3, so a read error is the likely explanation. It is unclear where the CDR3 begins or ends on the DNA, so no DNA is shown, and the CDR3 is as TCRdb lists it. The V gene is TRBV5-5, the J gene TRBJ1-2; TRBD1 is taken as the D call from the table, unchecked against the DNA. Germline lookup yields CDR1 SGHKS and CDR2 YYEKEE (reference sequence). The CDR3 adds up to 10 amino acids, both ends counted. CDR3 region: CASSSRDRGT.

The chain couples TRBV6-1 to TRBJ1-3, with D possibly TRBD1 on 5 matching bases. Germline assignment: CDR1 MNHNS and CDR2 SASEGT. This CDR3 has 13 residues. The V gene lost 5 bases and the J gene lost 3 bases, with 8 bases spanning the gap. The CDR3 loop is CASSSQGGNTIYF. CDR3 bases: TGTGCCAGCAGTAGTCAGGGTGGAAACACCATATATTTT.

This rearrangement joins TRBV13 to TRBJ1-3; D unclear. V shed 3 bases and J shed 0 bases, with 12 bases lying between them. This CDR3 spans 16 amino acids. Germline lookup yields CDR1 PRHDT and CDR2 FYEKMQ (reference sequence). The CDR3 DNA reads TGTGCCAGCAGCTTGCGAATTCTAAGCTCTGGAAACACCATATATTTT. Its translation is CASSLRILSSGNTIYF.

The chain couples TRBV5-1 to TRBJ1-1, with 7 bases identical to TRBD1. The V and J ends lost 0 bases and 3 bases, in that order; junction bases with no gene match: 2. CDR1 SGHRS and CDR2 YFSETQ come from the germline V gene. The CDR3 spans 14 residues. The CDR3 region has the DNA TGCGCCAGCAGCTTGGTAGGACAGGACACTGAAGCTTTCTTT. This sequence encodes CASSLVGQDTEAFF.

The V and J genes are TRBV7-2 and TRBJ1-1; 7 nucleotides line up with TRBD1. Germline V gives CDR1 SGHTA, CDR2 FQGNSA. The CDR3 totals 16 residues. Germline trimming cut 5 bases from V and 0 bases from J; bases unmatched to any gene: 9. CDR3 nucleotides: TGTGCCAGCAGCACGCGACAGGGATGCATGAACACTGAAGCTTTCTTT. This encodes CASSTRQGCMNTEAFF. The full variable domain, with the rest looked up from reference TRBV7-2 and TRBJ1-1, is GAGVSQSPSNKVTEKGKDVELRCDPISGHTALYWYRQSLGQGLEFLIYFQGNSAPDKSGLPSDRFSAERTGGSVSTLTIQRTQQEDSAVYLCASSTRQGCMNTEAFFGQGTRLTVV.

J is TRBJ1-1 and V is TRBV11-2; maybe TRBD1 (5 bases). The CDR3 covers 16 residues. Looked up from germline, CDR1 is SGHAT and CDR2 is FQNNGV. Trimming took 9 bases from V and 2 from J, leaving 22 bases between them. CDR3 protein: CASTKPQTEDNTEAFF. CDR3 coding DNA: TGTGCCAGTACCAAACCTCAGACAGAGGACAACACTGAAGCTTTCTTT.

The chain links TRBV4-3 to TRBJ2-7; perhaps TRBD2 as D (6 bases). The CDR3 runs 17 residues. From germline, CDR1 is LGHNA and CDR2 YSLEER. Trimming removed 4 bases at V and 0 bases at J, with 19 bases between. The CDR3 DNA reads TGCGCCAGCAGCCGATCCACCGGGACTTCAAACTCCTACGAGCAGTACTTC. It codes for CASSRSTGTSNSYEQYF.

The rearrangement joins TRBV5-6 to TRBJ2-5; D not resolved. Germline-derived CDR1 and CDR2 are SGHDT and YYEEEE. CDR3 length: 13 residues. The V gene lost 4 bases and the J gene lost 2 bases, with 9 bases spanning the gap. The CDR3 spells CASSPFRQETQYF. In DNA form, the CDR3 reads TGTGCCAGCAGCCCCTTCAGGCAAGAGACCCAGTACTTC.

The genes are TRBV4-3 and TRBJ1-2; TRBD1 agrees at 8 bases. Trimming at V came to 0 bases and at J to 5 bases, leaving 11 bases not matched to a gene. CDR3 size: 17 residues. CDR1 and CDR2 from the germline V gene are LGHNA and YSLEER. The CDR3, as DNA: TGCGCCAGCAGCCAAGAACCGGGCGCAGGGGGCGGTTATGGCTACACCTTC. Its protein is CASSQEPGAGGGYGYTF.

The V gene is TRBV5-1, the J gene TRBJ2-7; D is unresolved. This CDR3 is built from 13 residues. Trimming removed 5 bases at V and 4 bases at J, with 13 bases between. The germline V gene has CDR1 SGHRS and CDR2 YFSETQ. CDR3 loop: CASRLTITYEQYF. The DNA for the CDR3 is TGCGCCAGCAGGCTAACTATCACTTACGAGCAGTACTTC. The full variable domain, in which reference TRBV5-1 and TRBJ2-7 provide the parts outside the CDR3, is KAGVTQTPRYLIKTRGQQVTLSCSPISGHRSVSWYQQTPGQGLQFLFEYFSETQRNKGNFPGRFSGRQFSNSRSEMNVSTLELGDSALYLCASRLTITYEQYFGPGTRLTVT.

A few counts support this clone. This chain connects TRBV7-2 to TRBJ1-5, with 9 bases that match TRBD1. CDR1 and CDR2 (germline): SGHTA, FQGNSA. V was pared by 2 bases and J by 9 bases, with 8 bases of the junction left unmatched. The CDR3 loop spans 15 amino acids. The CDR3 nucleotides read TGTGCCAGCAGCTTAACCACAGGGGGCGGAAGGCCCCAGCATTTT. Its protein product is CASSLTTGGGRPQHF. Variable domain in full (rest from reference TRBV7-2 and TRBJ1-5): GAGVSQSPSNKVTEKGKDVELRCDPISGHTALYWYRQSLGQGLEFLIYFQGNSAPDKSGLPSDRFSAERTGGSVSTLTIQRTQQEDSAVYLCASSLTTGGGRPQHFGDGTRLSIL.

The rearrangement uses TRBV28 and TRBJ1-1, with TRBD1 identical over 7 bases. CDR1 is MDHEN, CDR2 SYDVKM, per germline. V gave up 5 bases and J gave up 0 bases; unmatched junction bases: 3. The CDR3 sequence is 14 residues long. The DNA for the CDR3 is TGTGCCAGCAGTCTGGGGACAGTGAACACTGAAGCTTTCTTT. Encoded protein: CASSLGTVNTEAFF.

The rearrangement links TRBV11-2 to TRBJ1-1; 8 positions agree with TRBD1. Trimming at V came to 3 bases and at J to 6 bases, leaving 12 bases not matched to a gene. From germline, CDR1 is SGHAT and CDR2 FQNNGV. CDR3 size: 16 residues. This chain's CDR3 is CASSLETRQGSAEAFF. The CDR3 DNA follows: TGTGCCAGCAGCTTGGAGACTCGACAGGGGAGCGCTGAAGCTTTCTTT.

The gene calls are TRBV6-6 and TRBJ1-1; D gene unclear. The CDR3 covers 12 residues. V was cut by 2 bases and J by 7 bases, with 8 bases left in between. Germline CDR1 is MNHNY and CDR2 is SVGAGI (reference sequence). CDR3 sequence reads: CASSYSVDEAFF. CDR3 DNA: TGTGCCAGCAGTTACAGCGTAGATGAAGCTTTCTTT.

This clone was seen a few times. The V call is TRBV5-1, the J call TRBJ2-3; TRBD1 might be the D (6 bases). Trimming removed 1 base from V and 1 base from J, with 13 bases in between. The CDR3 totals 16 residues. Germline V lookup: CDR1 SGHRS, CDR2 YFSETQ. As DNA, the CDR3 is TGCGCCAGCAGCTTGATCTCCGGGACACGCACAGATACGCAGTATTTT. Protein sequence: CASSLISGTRTDTQYF.

The V and J genes are TRBV5-6 and TRBJ2-3; tentatively, D is TRBD2 (6 bases). This CDR3 comprises 14 residues. Trimming took 4 bases from V and 0 from J, leaving 9 bases between them. Germline V CDR1 and CDR2: SGHDT, YYEEEE. The CDR3 is CASSPRGSTDTQYF. CDR3 coding DNA: TGTGCCAGCAGCCCTCGGGGGAGCACAGATACGCAGTATTTT.